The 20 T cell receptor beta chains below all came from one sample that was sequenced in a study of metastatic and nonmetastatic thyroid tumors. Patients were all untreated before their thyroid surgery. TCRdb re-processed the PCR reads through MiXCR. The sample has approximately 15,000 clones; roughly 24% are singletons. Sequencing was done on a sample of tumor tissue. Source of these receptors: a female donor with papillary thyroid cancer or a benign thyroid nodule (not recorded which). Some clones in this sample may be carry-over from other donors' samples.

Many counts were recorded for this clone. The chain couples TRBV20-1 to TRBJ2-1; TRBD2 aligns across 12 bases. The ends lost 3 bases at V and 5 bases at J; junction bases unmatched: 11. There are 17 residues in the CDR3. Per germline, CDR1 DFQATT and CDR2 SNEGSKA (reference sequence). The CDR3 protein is CSARPLAGGPGNNEQFF. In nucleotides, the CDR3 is TGCAGTGCTAGGCCACTAGCGGGAGGCCCCGGCAACAATGAGCAGTTCTTC.

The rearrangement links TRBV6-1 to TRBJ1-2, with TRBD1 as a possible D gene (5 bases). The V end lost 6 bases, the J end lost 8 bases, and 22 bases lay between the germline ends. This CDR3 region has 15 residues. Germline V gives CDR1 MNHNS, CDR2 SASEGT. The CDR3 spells CASSERIGDERGYTF. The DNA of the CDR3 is TGTGCCAGCAGCGAGCGGATCGGGGACGAGAGGGGCTACACCTTC.

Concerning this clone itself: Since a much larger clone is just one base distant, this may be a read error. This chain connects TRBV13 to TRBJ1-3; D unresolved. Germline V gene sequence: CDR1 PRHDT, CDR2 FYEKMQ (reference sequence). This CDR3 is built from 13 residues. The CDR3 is CASSLEGQSNVAF. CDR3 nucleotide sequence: TGTGCCAGCAGCTTAGAGGGCCAGTCAAATGTTGCTTTT.

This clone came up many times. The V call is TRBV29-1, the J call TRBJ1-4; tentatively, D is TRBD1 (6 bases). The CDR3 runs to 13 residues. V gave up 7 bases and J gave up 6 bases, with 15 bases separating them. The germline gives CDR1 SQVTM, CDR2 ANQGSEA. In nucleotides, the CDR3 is TGCAGCGCACGGACAGTGTGGGATGAAAAACTGTTTTTT. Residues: CSARTVWDEKLFF.

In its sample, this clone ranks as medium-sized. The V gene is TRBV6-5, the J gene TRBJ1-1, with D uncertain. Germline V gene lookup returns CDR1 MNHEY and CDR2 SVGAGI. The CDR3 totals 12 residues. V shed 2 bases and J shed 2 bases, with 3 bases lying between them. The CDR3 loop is CASSYSNTEAFF. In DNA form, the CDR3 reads TGTGCCAGCAGTTACAGTAACACTGAAGCTTTCTTT.

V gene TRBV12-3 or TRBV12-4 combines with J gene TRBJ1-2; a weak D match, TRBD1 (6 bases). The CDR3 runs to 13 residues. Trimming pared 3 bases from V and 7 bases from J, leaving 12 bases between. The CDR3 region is CASSLGGAGGYTF. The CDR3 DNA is TGTGCCAGCAGTTTGGGGGGGGCAGGTGGCTACACCTTC.

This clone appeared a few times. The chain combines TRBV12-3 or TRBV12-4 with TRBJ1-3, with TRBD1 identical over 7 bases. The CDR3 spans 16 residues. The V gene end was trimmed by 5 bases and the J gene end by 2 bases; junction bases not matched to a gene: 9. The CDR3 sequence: CASSGDRLSTGNTIYF. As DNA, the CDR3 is TGTGCCAGCAGTGGGGACAGACTAAGCACTGGAAACACCATATATTTT.

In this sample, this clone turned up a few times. CDR3 sequence reads: CATSRDYETGGYYEQYF. The DNA of the CDR3 is TGTGCCACCAGCAGAGATTACGAGACAGGGGGCTACTACGAGCAGTACTTC. The chain couples TRBV15 to TRBJ2-7; 10 nucleotides line up with TRBD1. The CDR3 length is 17 residues. Trimming cost V 0 bases and J 3 bases; bases outside gene matches: 8. Germline values: CDR1 LNHNV, CDR2 YYDKDF (reference sequence).

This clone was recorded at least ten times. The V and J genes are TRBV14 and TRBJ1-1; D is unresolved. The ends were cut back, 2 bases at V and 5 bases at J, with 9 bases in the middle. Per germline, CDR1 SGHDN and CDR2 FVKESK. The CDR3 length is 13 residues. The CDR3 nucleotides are TGTGCCAGCAGCCAATTAAAAACAACTGAAGCTTTCTTT. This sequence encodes CASSQLKTTEAFF.

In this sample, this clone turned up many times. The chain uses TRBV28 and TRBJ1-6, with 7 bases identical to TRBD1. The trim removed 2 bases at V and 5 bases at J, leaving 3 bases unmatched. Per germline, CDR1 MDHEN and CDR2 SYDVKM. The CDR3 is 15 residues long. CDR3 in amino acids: CASSLRDRHNSPLHF. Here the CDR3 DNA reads TGTGCCAGCAGTTTACGGGACAGACATAATTCACCCCTCCACTTT.

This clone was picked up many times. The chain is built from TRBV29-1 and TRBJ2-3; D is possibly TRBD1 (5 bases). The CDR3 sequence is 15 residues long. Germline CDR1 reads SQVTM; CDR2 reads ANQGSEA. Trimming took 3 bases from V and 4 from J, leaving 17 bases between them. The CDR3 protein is CSVEQMAGLPDTQYF. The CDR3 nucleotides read TGCAGCGTTGAGCAGATGGCAGGGCTCCCAGATACGCAGTATTTT.

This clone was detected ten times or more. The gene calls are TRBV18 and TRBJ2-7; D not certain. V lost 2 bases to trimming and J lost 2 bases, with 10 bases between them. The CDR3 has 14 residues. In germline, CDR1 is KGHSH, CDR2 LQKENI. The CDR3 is CASSPYSQAYEQYF. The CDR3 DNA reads TGTGCCAGCTCACCATATTCCCAAGCCTACGAGCAGTACTTC.

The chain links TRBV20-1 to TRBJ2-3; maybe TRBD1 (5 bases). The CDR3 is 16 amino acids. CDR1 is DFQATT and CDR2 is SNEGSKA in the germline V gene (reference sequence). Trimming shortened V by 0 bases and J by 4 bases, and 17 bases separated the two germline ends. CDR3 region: CSARDSSAGYADTQYF. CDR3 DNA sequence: TGCAGTGCTAGAGATTCTTCGGCAGGGTATGCAGATACGCAGTATTTT.

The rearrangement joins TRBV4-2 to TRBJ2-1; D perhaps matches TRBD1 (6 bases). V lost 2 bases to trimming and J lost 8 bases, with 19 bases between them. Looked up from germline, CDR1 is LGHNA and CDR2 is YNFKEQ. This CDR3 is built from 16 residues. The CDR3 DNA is TGTGCCAGCAGCCAAAACACAGGGACCGATTGGGATGAGCAGTTCTTC. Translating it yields CASSQNTGTDWDEQFF.

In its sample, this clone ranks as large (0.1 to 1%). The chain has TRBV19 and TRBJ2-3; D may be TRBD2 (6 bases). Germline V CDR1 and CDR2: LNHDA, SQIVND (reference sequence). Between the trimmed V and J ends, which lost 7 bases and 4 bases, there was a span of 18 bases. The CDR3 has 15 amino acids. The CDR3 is CASTETAGRADTQYF. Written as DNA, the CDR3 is TGTGCCAGTACCGAGACGGCGGGAAGAGCAGATACGCAGTATTTT.

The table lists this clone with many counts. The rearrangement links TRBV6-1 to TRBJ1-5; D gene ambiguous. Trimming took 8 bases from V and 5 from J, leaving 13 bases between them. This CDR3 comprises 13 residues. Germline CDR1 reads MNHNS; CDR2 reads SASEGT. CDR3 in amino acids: CASRDLPYQPQHF. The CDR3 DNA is TGTGCCAGCCGAGACCTACCTTATCAGCCCCAGCATTTT.

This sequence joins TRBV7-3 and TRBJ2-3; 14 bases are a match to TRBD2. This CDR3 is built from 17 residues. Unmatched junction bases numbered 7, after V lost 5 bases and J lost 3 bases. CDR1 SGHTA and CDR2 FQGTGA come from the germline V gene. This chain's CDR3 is CASSTPRTSGRTDTQYF. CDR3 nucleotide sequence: TGTGCCAGCAGCACCCCGCGGACTAGCGGGAGGACAGATACGCAGTATTTT.

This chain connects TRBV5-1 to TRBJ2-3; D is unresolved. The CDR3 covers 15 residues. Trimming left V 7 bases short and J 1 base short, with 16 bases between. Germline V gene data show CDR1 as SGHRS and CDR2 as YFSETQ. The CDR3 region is CASASVGEGTDTQYF. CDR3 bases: TGCGCCAGCGCCAGCGTCGGAGAGGGCACAGATACGCAGTATTTT.

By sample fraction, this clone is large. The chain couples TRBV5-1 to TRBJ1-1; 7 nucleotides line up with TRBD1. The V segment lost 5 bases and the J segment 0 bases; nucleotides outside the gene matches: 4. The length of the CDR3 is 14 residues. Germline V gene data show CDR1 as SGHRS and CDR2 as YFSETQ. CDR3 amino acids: CASSWDSLNTEAFF. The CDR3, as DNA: TGCGCCAGCAGTTGGGACAGCCTGAACACTGAAGCTTTCTTT. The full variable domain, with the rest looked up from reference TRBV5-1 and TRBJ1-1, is KAGVTQTPRYLIKTRGQQVTLSCSPISGHRSVSWYQQTPGQGLQFLFEYFSETQRNKGNFPGRFSGRQFSNSRSEMNVSTLELGDSALYLCASSWDSLNTEAFFGQGTRLTVV.

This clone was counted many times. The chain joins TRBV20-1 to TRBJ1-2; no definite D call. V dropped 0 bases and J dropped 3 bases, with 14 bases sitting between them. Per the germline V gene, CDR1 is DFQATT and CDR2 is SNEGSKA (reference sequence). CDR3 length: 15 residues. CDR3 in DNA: TGCAGTGCTAGAGATAGGGAAAGTGCACACTATGGCTACACCTTC. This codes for CSARDRESAHYGYTF.